What follows is one TCR beta chain and its context. The PCR had 60 Vbeta and 13 Jbeta primers. Measured with immunoSEQ multiplex PCR; TCRdb has only the in-frame clones, and not every one. The sample table includes just under 80,000 clones. These data are taken from a study of cytomegalovirus exposure and HLA in healthy donors. This CDR3 is built from 15 residues. The germline gives CDR1 MNHNS, CDR2 SASEGT. Trimming pared 1 base from V and 5 bases from J, leaving 15 bases between. The sample taken for sequencing was PBMCs. The origin of this receptor is a young man in good health and CMV-seropositive. The chain recombines TRBV6-1 with TRBJ2-7, with a tentative D call TRBD2 (7 bases). In DNA form, the CDR3 reads TGTGCCAGCAGTGAAGACGGGGGGCGCGGGGACGAGCAGTACTTC. It encodes CASSEDGGRGDEQYF.